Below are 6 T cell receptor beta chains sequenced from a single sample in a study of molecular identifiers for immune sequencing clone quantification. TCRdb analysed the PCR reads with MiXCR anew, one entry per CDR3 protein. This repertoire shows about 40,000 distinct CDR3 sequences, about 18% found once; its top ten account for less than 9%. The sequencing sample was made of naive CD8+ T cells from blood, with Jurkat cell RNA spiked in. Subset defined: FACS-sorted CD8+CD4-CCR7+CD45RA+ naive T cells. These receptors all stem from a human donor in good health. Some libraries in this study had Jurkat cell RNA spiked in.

The CDR3, as DNA: TGTGCCAGCAGCCAACTAGCGGGAAGCTACGAGCAGTACTTC. Its translation: CASSQLAGSYEQYF. J is TRBJ2-7 and V is TRBV28; 10 bases agree with TRBD2. The CDR3 totals 14 residues. V shed 6 bases and J 3 bases; nucleotides not matched to a gene: 5. The V gene's germline CDR1 is MDHEN and CDR2 SYDVKM.

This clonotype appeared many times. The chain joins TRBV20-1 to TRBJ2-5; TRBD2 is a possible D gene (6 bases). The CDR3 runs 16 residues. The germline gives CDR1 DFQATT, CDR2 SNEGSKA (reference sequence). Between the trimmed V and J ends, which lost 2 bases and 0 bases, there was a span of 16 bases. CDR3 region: CSARNLEGLDQETQYF. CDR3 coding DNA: TGCAGTGCTAGAAATCTGGAGGGCCTGGACCAAGAGACCCAGTACTTC.

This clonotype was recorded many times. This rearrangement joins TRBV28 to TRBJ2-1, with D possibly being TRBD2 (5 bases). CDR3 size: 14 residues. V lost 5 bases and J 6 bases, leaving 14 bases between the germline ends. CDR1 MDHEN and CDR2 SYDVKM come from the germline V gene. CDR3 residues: CASSPLESGNEQFF. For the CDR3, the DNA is TGTGCCAGCAGTCCCCTAGAGAGCGGCAATGAGCAGTTCTTC.

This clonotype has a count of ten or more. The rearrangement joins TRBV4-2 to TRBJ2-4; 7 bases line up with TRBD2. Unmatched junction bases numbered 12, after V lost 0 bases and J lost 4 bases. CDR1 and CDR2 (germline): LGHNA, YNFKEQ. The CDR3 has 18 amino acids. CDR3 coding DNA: TGTGCCAGCAGCCAAGACCTTAGCCTGACGGGGGGAAAAAACATTCAGTACTTC. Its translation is CASSQDLSLTGGKNIQYF.

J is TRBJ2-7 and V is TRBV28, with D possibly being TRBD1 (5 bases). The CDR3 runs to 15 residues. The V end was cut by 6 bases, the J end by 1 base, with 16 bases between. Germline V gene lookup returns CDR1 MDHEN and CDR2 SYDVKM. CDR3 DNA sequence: TGTGCCAGCAGAAGAGGAACAGGCGCATCCTACGAGCAGTACTTC. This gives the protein CASRRGTGASYEQYF. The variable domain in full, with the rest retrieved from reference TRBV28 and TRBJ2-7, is DVKVTQSSRYLVKRTGEKVFLECVQDMDHENMFWYRQDPGLGLRLIYFSYDVKMKEKGDIPEGYSVSREKKERFSLILESASTNQTSMYLCASRRGTGASYEQYFGPGTRLTVT.

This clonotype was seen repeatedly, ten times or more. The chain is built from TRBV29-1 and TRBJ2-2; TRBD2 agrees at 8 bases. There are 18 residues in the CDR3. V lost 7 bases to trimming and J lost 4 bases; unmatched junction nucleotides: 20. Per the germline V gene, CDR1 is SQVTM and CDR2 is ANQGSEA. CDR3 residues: CSASWVAGSTWVTGELFF. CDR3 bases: TGCAGCGCCTCGTGGGTAGCGGGATCCACGTGGGTCACCGGGGAGCTGTTTTTT.